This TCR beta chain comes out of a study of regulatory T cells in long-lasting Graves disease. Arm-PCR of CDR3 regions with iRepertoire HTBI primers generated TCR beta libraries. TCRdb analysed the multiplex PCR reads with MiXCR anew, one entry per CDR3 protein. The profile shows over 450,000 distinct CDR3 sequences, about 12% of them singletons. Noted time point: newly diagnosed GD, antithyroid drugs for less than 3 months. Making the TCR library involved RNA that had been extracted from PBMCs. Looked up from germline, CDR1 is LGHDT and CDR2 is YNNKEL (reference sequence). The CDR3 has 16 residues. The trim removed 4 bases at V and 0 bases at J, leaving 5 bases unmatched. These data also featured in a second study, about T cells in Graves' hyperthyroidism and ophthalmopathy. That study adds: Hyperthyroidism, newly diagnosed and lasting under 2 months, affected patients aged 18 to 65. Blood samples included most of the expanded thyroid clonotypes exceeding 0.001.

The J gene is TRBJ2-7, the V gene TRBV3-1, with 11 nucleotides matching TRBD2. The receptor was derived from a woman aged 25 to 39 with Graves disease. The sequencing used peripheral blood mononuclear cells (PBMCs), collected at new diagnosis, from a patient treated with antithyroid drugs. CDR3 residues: CASSPPGLAGSYEQYF. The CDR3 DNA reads TGTGCCAGCAGCCCCCCCGGACTAGCGGGCTCCTACGAGCAGTACTTC.